Below, 29 T cell receptor beta chains from the same sample are listed, as sequenced in a study of PD-1 blockade in classical Hodgkin lymphoma. Every patient relapsed after autologous stem cell transplantation, and brentuximab vedotin exposure varied. Clones were sequenced by immunoSEQ multiplex PCR, and TCRdb holds only the in-frame ones, with some missing. This table holds more than 10,000 clones, 76% found once. The sample here was peripheral blood mononuclear cells (PBMCs), taken at baseline. The receptor set was obtained from a human donor with classical Hodgkin lymphoma.

This chain connects TRBV4-2 to TRBJ2-5; 12 nucleotides match TRBD1. The J call may not be correct, given that the DNA end is closer to TRBJ2-7. Germline V gives CDR1 LGHNA, CDR2 YNFKEQ. The CDR3 extends over 15 amino acids. The CDR3 loop reads CASSQGGQGAGEQYF. The CDR3 DNA reads as TGTGCCAGCAGCCAGGGGGGACAGGGGGCTGGCGAGCAGTACTTC.

This clone is categorized as medium-sized. This sequence joins TRBV6-1 and TRBJ2-2; D uncertain. There are 10 residues in the CDR3. Germline loops: CDR1 MNHNS, CDR2 SASEGT. V was shortened by 9 bases and J by 5 bases, with 4 bases between the two germline ends. The CDR3 DNA follows: TGTGCCAGTTATACCGGGGAGCTGTTTTTT. This encodes CASYTGELFF.

This chain uses TRBV5-1 with TRBJ2-7; 9 bases match TRBD2. Trimming at V came to 2 bases and at J to 5 bases, leaving 5 bases not matched to a gene. Germline CDR1 reads SGHRS; CDR2 reads YFSETQ. The CDR3 contains 14 residues. The CDR3 bases are TGCGCCAGCAGCTTAGCTAGCGGGAACCACGAGCAGTACTTC. Translated: CASSLASGNHEQYF. Supplemented by reference TRBV5-1 and TRBJ2-7, the full variable domain reads KAGVTQTPRYLIKTRGQQVTLSCSPISGHRSVSWYQQTPGQGLQFLFEYFSETQRNKGNFPGRFSGRQFSNSRSEMNVSTLELGDSALYLCASSLASGNHEQYFGPGTRLTVT.

The V call is TRBV19, the J call TRBJ1-5, with D tentatively TRBD1 (5 bases). The CDR3 is 21 residues long. Trimming cost V 7 bases and J 3 bases, with 34 bases left between them. Germline assignment: CDR1 LNHDA and CDR2 SQIVND (reference sequence). The CDR3: CASKDPRETRGRNLYNQPQHF. The CDR3 nucleotides read TGTGCCAGTAAAGATCCTAGAGAGACCCGGGGCAGAAACCTCTACAATCAGCCCCAGCATTTT.

The V gene is TRBV15, the J gene TRBJ1-1, with 8 nucleotides matching TRBD1. The CDR3 runs 15 residues. Per germline, CDR1 LNHNV and CDR2 YYDKDF (reference sequence). V shed 1 base, J shed 2 bases, and the junction held 3 bases outside the gene matches. CDR3 amino acids: CATSRGQGTNTEAFF. CDR3 nucleotide sequence: TGTGCCACCAGCAGAGGACAGGGGACAAACACTGAAGCTTTCTTT.

This clone was seen a handful of times. The rearrangement uses TRBV7-9 and TRBJ2-1, with D tentatively TRBD1 or TRBD2 (5 bases each). Germline V gene data show CDR1 as SEHNR and CDR2 as FQNEAQ (reference sequence). Trimming took 5 bases from V and 7 from J, leaving 18 bases between them. The CDR3 length is 15 residues. CDR3 loop: CASSSLVVGTNEQFF. The CDR3 region has the DNA TGTGCCAGCAGCAGTCTCGTGGTAGGGACGAATGAGCAGTTCTTC.

The chain combines TRBV7-9 with TRBJ2-6; 9 bases agree with TRBD1. Germline V gene lookup returns CDR1 SEHNR and CDR2 FQNEAQ (reference sequence). The CDR3 loop spans 17 amino acids. J lost 0 bases, V lost 3 bases, and 3 bases had no gene match. The CDR3 DNA sequence: TGTGCCAGCAGCTTGGGACAGGGATTCTCTGGGGCCAACGTCCTGACTTTC. The encoded protein is CASSLGQGFSGANVLTF.

This clone has more than one count but fewer than ten. In DNA, the CDR3 is TGCGCCAGCAGCGTAGGACAGGGGGCAACAGGAAACACCATATATTTT. This gives the protein CASSVGQGATGNTIYF. The rearrangement uses TRBV4-1 and TRBJ1-3; TRBD1 matches at 11 bases. This CDR3 has 16 residues. Germline V gene lookup returns CDR1 MGHRA and CDR2 YSYEKL. V lost 5 bases and J lost 4; bases outside the gene matches: 7.

The rearrangement uses TRBV5-1 and TRBJ1-6, with no clear D. This CDR3 is 14 amino acids long. V was cut by 6 bases and J by 7 bases, with 14 bases left in between. CDR1 is SGHRS, CDR2 YFSETQ, per germline. As DNA, the CDR3 is TGCGCCAGCAACTCGGACGGTATGAATTCACCCCTCCACTTT. It yields the protein CASNSDGMNSPLHF.

In its sample, this clone is medium-sized (0.01 to 0.1%). The rearrangement links TRBV6-5 to TRBJ2-1, with D hard to call. Germline assignment: CDR1 MNHEY and CDR2 SVGAGI. CDR3 length: 15 amino acids. Trimming pared 1 base from V and 4 bases from J, leaving 11 bases between. This CDR3 reads CASSYWSAGYNEQFF. The DNA of the CDR3 is TGTGCCAGCAGTTACTGGTCAGCCGGGTACAATGAGCAGTTCTTC.

The chain links TRBV7-9 to TRBJ2-7; TRBD2 matches at 14 bases. This CDR3 is built from 15 residues. Per the germline V gene, CDR1 is SEHNR and CDR2 is FQNEAQ (reference sequence). Trimming cost V 1 base and J 6 bases; bases outside gene matches: 2. This chain's CDR3 is CASSLEGTSGSEQYF. The CDR3 coding sequence is TGTGCCAGCAGCTTAGAGGGGACTAGCGGGAGCGAGCAGTACTTC.

V usage is TRBV11-2 and J usage is TRBJ2-7, with D unresolved. The CDR3 is 12 residues long. Germline V gene lookup returns CDR1 SGHAT and CDR2 FQNNGV. Trimming cost V 5 bases and J 2 bases, with 7 bases left between them. The CDR3 region has the DNA TGTGCCAGCAGCGGGGTAACCTACGAGCAGTACTTC. Translating it yields CASSGVTYEQYF.

V is TRBV5-4 and J is TRBJ2-7; 9 bases match TRBD1. CDR3 length: 16 amino acids. V lost 4 bases and J lost 0; bases outside the gene matches: 8. Germline values: CDR1 SGHNT, CDR2 YYREEE (reference sequence). The CDR3 DNA reads as TGTGCCAGCAGCCCAGAAACACAGGGGGCCTCCTACGAGCAGTACTTC. Its translation: CASSPETQGASYEQYF. Full variable domain (remainder filled in from reference TRBV5-4 and TRBJ2-7): ETGVTQSPTHLIKTRGQQVTLRCSSQSGHNTVSWYQQALGQGPQFIFQYYREEENGRGNFPPRFSGLQFPNYSSELNVNALELDDSALYLCASSPETQGASYEQYFGPGTRLTVT.

This clone was seen a handful of times. The V and J genes are TRBV9 and TRBJ1-2, with D perhaps matching TRBD1 (5 bases). Germline V lookup: CDR1 SGDLS, CDR2 YYNGEE. V was trimmed by 5 bases and J by 4 bases, leaving 12 bases between them. There are 13 residues in the CDR3. The CDR3 DNA reads as TGTGCCAGCAGACGGGACTCCATCTATGGCTACACCTTC. Its protein is CASRRDSIYGYTF. Filled out from reference TRBV9 and TRBJ1-2, the complete variable domain reads DSGVTQTPKHLITATGQRVTLRCSPRSGDLSVYWYQQSLDQGLQFLIQYYNGEERAKGNILERFSAQQFPDLHSELNLSSLELGDSALYFCASRRDSIYGYTFGSGTRLTVV.

The chain joins TRBV5-1 to TRBJ2-1, with 10 bases lining up with TRBD2. Trimming removed 3 bases from V and 4 bases from J; junction bases left unmatched: 7. Germline CDR1 and CDR2: SGHRS and YFSETQ. This CDR3 contains 16 residues. CDR3: CASSWTGTSVYNEQFF. The CDR3 DNA follows: TGCGCCAGCAGCTGGACCGGGACTAGCGTATACAATGAGCAGTTCTTC. The complete variable domain, with remaining parts taken from reference TRBV5-1 and TRBJ2-1, reads KAGVTQTPRYLIKTRGQQVTLSCSPISGHRSVSWYQQTPGQGLQFLFEYFSETQRNKGNFPGRFSGRQFSNSRSEMNVSTLELGDSALYLCASSWTGTSVYNEQFFGPGTRLTVL.

In this sample, this clone turned up once. This chain connects TRBV10-3 to TRBJ2-7; 11 bases align to TRBD1. J was trimmed by 2 bases and V by 5 bases; bases with no gene match: 5. The CDR3 is 15 residues long. The V gene's germline CDR1 is ENHRY and CDR2 SYGVKD. CDR3 in DNA: TGTGCCATCAGTCCCTGGGGACAGGGGGCCTACGAGCAGTACTTC. This gives the protein CAISPWGQGAYEQYF.

This rearrangement joins TRBV15 to TRBJ1-1; TRBD1 might be the D (6 bases). The V end was cut by 1 base, the J end by 4 bases, with 13 bases between. The CDR3 consists of 15 residues. Germline V gene lookup returns CDR1 LNHNV and CDR2 YYDKDF (reference sequence). The CDR3 DNA sequence: TGTGCCACCAGCAGAGCGGGGGCGGGGTTCACTGAAGCTTTCTTT. It encodes CATSRAGAGFTEAFF.

This clone appeared once. The V call is TRBV6-5, the J call TRBJ2-1; 11 bases line up with TRBD2. The V gene end was trimmed by 2 bases and the J gene end by 8 bases; junction bases not matched to a gene: 5. The CDR3 length is 15 residues. CDR1 is MNHEY and CDR2 is SVGAGI in the germline V gene. The CDR3 region has the DNA TGTGCCAGCAGTTACGATAGCGGGAGGGCATATGAGCAGTTCTTC. Encoded protein: CASSYDSGRAYEQFF.

The J gene is TRBJ1-1, the V gene TRBV18; TRBD1 matches at 10 bases. The CDR3 contains 16 residues. With 3 bases clipped from V and 1 base from J, the junction kept 5 bases outside the gene matches. Per the germline V gene, CDR1 is KGHSH and CDR2 is LQKENI. The CDR3: CASSPGTGVPNTEAFF. CDR3 DNA sequence: TGTGCCAGCTCACCGGGGACAGGGGTCCCGAACACTGAAGCTTTCTTT.

This clone was counted once. This sequence joins TRBV28 and TRBJ1-2; D gene uncertain. The CDR3 length is 12 residues. Per germline, CDR1 MDHEN and CDR2 SYDVKM. V shed 8 bases and J shed 7 bases, with 14 bases lying between them. This CDR3 reads CASHPGFSGYTF. CDR3 DNA: TGTGCCAGCCATCCGGGGTTCAGTGGCTACACCTTC.

The chain links TRBV15 to TRBJ2-7, with D perhaps given as TRBD1 or TRBD2 (5 bases each). The CDR3 contains 16 residues. V was cut by 0 bases and J by 2 bases, with 14 bases left in between. Per germline, CDR1 LNHNV and CDR2 YYDKDF (reference sequence). Here the CDR3 DNA reads TGTGCCACCAGCAGAGATGACTATCAGGGAACCTACGAGCAGTACTTC. Translated: CATSRDDYQGTYEQYF. Combining the CDR3 with reference TRBV15 and TRBJ2-7 gives the whole variable domain DAMVIQNPRYQVTQFGKPVTLSCSQTLNHNVMYWYQQKSSQAPKLLFHYYDKDFNNEADTPDNFQSRRPNTSFCFLDIRSPGLGDTAMYLCATSRDDYQGTYEQYFGPGTRLTVT.

The rearrangement joins TRBV2 to TRBJ2-3, with 12 bases fitting TRBD1. The CDR3 spans 16 residues. V shed 5 bases, J shed 3 bases, and the junction held 6 bases outside the gene matches. Germline V gene sequence: CDR1 SNHLY, CDR2 FYNNEI. CDR3 DNA: TGTGCCAGCAGTCCTGGGACAGGGGGCGTGACAGATACGCAGTATTTT. This sequence encodes CASSPGTGGVTDTQYF.

The rearrangement uses TRBV27 and TRBJ2-7; D unresolved. The V end lost 4 bases, the J end lost 0 bases, and 19 bases lay between the germline ends. The CDR3 extends over 17 amino acids. Germline values: CDR1 MNHEY, CDR2 SMNVEV (reference sequence). The DNA for the CDR3 is TGTGCCAGCAGTTCCCCACTCCCGCAGGTTAGCTCCTACGAGCAGTACTTC. This translates into CASSSPLPQVSSYEQYF.

V is TRBV5-1 and J is TRBJ1-4; D is unclear. With 3 bases removed from V and 7 bases from J, the gap between germline ends came to 13 bases. The CDR3 contains 14 residues. From germline, CDR1 is SGHRS and CDR2 YFSETQ. The CDR3 sequence is CASSSRSRGEKLFF. In DNA form, the CDR3 reads TGCGCCAGCAGCTCGAGGTCCCGGGGTGAAAAACTGTTTTTT.

The chain links TRBV7-9 to TRBJ1-4; the D gene is possibly TRBD1 (5 bases). CDR1 and CDR2 from the germline V gene are SEHNR and FQNEAQ (reference sequence). V lost 2 bases, J lost 5 bases, and 15 bases lay in between. CDR3 size: 16 residues. CDR3 in DNA: TGTGCCAGCAGCTTACCGACCGGACGGGGGAATGAAAAACTGTTTTTT. The encoded protein is CASSLPTGRGNEKLFF.

The gene calls are TRBV6-1 and TRBJ2-3, with 7 bases aligning to TRBD2. V shed 6 bases and J 4 bases; nucleotides not matched to a gene: 10. CDR3 size: 15 residues. Germline CDR1 reads MNHNS; CDR2 reads SASEGT. CDR3 loop: CASSISGLGADTQYF. The CDR3 DNA reads TGTGCCAGCAGCATTAGCGGGTTGGGTGCAGATACGCAGTATTTT.

The rearrangement links TRBV4-2 to TRBJ1-4; no firm D call. Germline V gene data show CDR1 as LGHNA and CDR2 as YNFKEQ. The CDR3 is 13 amino acids. V was pared by 4 bases and J by 7 bases, with 10 bases between. Here the CDR3 DNA reads TGTGCCAGCAGCCCACGCTCGGGTGAAAAACTGTTTTTT. This gives the protein CASSPRSGEKLFF.

The J gene is TRBJ1-5, the V gene TRBV6-1; D is unresolved. Germline V gene sequence: CDR1 MNHNS, CDR2 SASEGT. This CDR3 is built from 13 residues. V lost 1 base to trimming and J lost 7 bases, with 8 bases between them. CDR3 amino acids: CASSEGSGQPQHF. The CDR3 nucleotides read TGTGCCAGCAGTGAAGGGAGTGGCCAGCCCCAGCATTTT.

The chain joins TRBV27 to TRBJ2-1; D gene unclear. The V end was cut by 10 bases, the J end by 0 bases, with 7 bases between. Germline V gene data show CDR1 as MNHEY and CDR2 as SMNVEV (reference sequence). The CDR3 is made up of 12 amino acids. CDR3 loop: CATRPSYNEQFF. CDR3 coding DNA: TGTGCCACCCGCCCCTCCTACAATGAGCAGTTCTTC.